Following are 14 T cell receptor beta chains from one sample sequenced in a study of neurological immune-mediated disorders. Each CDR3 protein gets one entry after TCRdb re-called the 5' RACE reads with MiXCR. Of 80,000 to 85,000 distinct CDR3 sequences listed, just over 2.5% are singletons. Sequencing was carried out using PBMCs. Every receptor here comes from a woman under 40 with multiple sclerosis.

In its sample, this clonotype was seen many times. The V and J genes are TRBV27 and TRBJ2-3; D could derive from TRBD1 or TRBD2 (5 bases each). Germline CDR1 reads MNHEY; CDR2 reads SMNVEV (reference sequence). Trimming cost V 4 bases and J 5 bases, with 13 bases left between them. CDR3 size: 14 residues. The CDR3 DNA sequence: TGTGCCAGCAGTTATCAGGGAGAGGAAGATACGCAGTATTTT. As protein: CASSYQGEEDTQYF.

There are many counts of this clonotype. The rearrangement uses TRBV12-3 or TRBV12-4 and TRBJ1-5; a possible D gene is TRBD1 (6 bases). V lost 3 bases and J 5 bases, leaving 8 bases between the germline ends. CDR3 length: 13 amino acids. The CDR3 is CASSFKGDQPQHF. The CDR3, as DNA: TGTGCCAGCAGTTTCAAGGGGGATCAGCCCCAGCATTTT.

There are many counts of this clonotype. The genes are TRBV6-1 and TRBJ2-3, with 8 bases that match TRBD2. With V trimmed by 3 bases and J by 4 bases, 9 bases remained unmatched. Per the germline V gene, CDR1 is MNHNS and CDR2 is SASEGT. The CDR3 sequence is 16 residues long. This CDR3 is CASSEEAGVGADTQYF. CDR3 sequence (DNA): TGTGCCAGCAGTGAGGAAGCGGGAGTTGGGGCAGATACGCAGTATTTT.

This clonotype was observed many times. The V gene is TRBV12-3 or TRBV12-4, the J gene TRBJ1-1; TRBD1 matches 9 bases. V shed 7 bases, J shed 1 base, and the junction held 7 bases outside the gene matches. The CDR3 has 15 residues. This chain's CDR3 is CASKPGTGPNTEAFF. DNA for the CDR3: TGTGCCAGCAAGCCCGGGACAGGGCCGAACACTGAAGCTTTCTTT.

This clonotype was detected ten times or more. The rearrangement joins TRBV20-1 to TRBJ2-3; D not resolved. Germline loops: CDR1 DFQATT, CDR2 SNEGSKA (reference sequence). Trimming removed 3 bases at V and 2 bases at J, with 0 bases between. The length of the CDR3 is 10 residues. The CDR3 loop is CSASTDTQYF. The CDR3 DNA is TGCAGTGCTAGCACAGATACGCAGTATTTT.

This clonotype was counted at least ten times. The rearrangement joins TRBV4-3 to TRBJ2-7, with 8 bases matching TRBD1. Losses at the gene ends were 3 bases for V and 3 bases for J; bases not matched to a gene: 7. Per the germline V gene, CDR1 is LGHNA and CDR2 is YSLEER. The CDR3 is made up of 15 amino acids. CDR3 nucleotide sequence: TGCGCCAGCAGCCAGAAGGACAGGGAGGACTACGAGCAGTACTTC. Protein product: CASSQKDREDYEQYF.

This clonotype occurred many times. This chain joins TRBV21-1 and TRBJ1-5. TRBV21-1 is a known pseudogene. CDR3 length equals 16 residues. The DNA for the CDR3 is TGTGCCAGCAGCCTTGGCAGGGGAGGGGTAAATCAGCCCCAGCATTTT. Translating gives CASSLGRGGVNQPQHF.

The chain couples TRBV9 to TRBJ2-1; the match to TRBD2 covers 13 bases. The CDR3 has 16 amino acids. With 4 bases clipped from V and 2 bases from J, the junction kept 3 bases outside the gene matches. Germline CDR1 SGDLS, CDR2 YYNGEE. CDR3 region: CASSQTSGRTYNEQFF. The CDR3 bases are TGTGCCAGCAGCCAGACTAGCGGGAGGACCTACAATGAGCAGTTCTTC.

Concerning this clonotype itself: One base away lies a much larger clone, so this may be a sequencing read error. CDR3 loop: CASSLNVDGREGNEQFF. The CDR3 DNA reads as TGTGCCAGCAGCCTGAACGTAGACGGGAGGGAAGGCAATGAGCAGTTCTTC. The rearrangement uses TRBV14 and TRBJ2-1; 8 bases fit TRBD2. The CDR3 has 17 residues. V gave up 4 bases and J gave up 6 bases; unmatched junction bases: 14. Germline V gene data show CDR1 as SGHDN and CDR2 as FVKESK. The variable domain in full, with the rest retrieved from reference TRBV14 and TRBJ2-1, is EAGVTQFPSHSVIEKGQTVTLRCDPISGHDNLYWYRRVMGKEIKFLLHFVKESKQDESGMPNNRFLAERTGGTYSTLKVQPAELEDSGVYFCASSLNVDGREGNEQFFGPGTRLTVL.

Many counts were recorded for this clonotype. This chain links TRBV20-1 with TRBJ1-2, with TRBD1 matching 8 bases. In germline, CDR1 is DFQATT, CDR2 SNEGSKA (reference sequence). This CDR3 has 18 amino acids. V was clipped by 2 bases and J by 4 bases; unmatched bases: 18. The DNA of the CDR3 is TGCAGTGCTAGACGGACAGGGCTATCTGTTTCGTCGAGCTATGGCTACACCTTC. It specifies CSARRTGLSVSSSYGYTF.

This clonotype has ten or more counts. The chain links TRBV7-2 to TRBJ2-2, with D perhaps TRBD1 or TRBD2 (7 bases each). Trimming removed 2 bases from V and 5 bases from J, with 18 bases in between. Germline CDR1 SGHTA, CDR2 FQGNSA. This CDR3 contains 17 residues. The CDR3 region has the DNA TGTGCCAGCAGCTTAACGTTGCAGGGGGGACTAACCGGGGAGCTGTTTTTT. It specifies CASSLTLQGGLTGELFF.

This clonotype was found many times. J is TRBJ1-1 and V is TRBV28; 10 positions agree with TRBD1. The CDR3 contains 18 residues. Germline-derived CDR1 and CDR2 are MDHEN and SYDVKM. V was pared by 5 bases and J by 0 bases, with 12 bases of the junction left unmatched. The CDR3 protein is CASSPPGQGMRLNTEAFF. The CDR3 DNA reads TGTGCCAGCAGTCCACCGGGACAGGGGATGAGGTTGAACACTGAAGCTTTCTTT.

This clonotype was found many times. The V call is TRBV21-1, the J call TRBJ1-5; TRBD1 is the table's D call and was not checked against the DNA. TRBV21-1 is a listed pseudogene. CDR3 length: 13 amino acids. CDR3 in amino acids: CASRGGKNQPQHF. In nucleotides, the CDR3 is TGTGCCAGCAGGGGCGGAAAGAATCAGCCCCAGCATTTT.

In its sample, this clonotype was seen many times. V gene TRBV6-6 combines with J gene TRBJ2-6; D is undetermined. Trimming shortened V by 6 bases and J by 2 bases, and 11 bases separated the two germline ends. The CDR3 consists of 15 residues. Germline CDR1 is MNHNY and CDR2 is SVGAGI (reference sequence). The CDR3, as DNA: TGTGCCAGCAGGTCGACGGGTACTGGGGCCAACGTCCTGACTTTC. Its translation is CASRSTGTGANVLTF.